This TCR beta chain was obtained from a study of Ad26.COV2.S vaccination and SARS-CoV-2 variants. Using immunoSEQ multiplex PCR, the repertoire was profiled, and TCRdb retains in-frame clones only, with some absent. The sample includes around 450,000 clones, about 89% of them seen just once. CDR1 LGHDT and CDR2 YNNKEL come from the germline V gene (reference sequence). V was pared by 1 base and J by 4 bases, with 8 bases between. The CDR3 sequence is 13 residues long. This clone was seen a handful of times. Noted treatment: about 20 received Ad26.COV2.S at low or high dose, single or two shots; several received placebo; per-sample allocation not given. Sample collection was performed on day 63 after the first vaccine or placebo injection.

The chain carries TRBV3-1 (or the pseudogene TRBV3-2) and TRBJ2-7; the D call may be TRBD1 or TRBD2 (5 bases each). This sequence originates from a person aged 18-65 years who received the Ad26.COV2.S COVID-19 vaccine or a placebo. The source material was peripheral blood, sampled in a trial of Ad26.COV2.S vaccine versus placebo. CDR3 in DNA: TGTGCCAGCAGCCAAGGGGGGAATTACGAGCAGTACTTC. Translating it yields CASSQGGNYEQYF.